What follows are 25 T cell receptor beta chains derived from one specimen sequenced in a study of blood T cell repertoires in COVID-19. Generated by immunoSEQ multiplex PCR, the TCRdb table keeps only in-frame clones and is missing some. The data show 100,000 or so clones, over 75% seen once. Sequenced input: peripheral blood. Receptors originate from a man aged 50-60 years with acute or convalescent COVID-19.

This chain links TRBV19 with TRBJ1-3; 12 bases agree with TRBD1. Germline V lookup: CDR1 LNHDA, CDR2 SQIVND (reference sequence). The CDR3 sequence is 16 residues long. With 5 bases clipped from V and 4 bases from J, the junction kept 6 bases outside the gene matches. The CDR3 bases are TGTGCCAGTAGTTCAGGGACAGGGGGCAAAGGAAACACCATATATTTT. Amino acid sequence: CASSSGTGGKGNTIYF.

The chain recombines TRBV9 with TRBJ2-1; 14 bases align to TRBD2. There are 18 residues in the CDR3. Unmatched junction bases numbered 9, after V lost 0 bases and J lost 7 bases. From germline, CDR1 is SGDLS and CDR2 YYNGEE. CDR3 bases: TGTGCCAGCAGCGTAGCCCCAGGGACTAGCGGGAGAGGGAATGAGCAGTTCTTC. It encodes CASSVAPGTSGRGNEQFF.

As to this clone: Compared with germline, one end of the junction differs, possibly owing to a read error. V and J are TRBV11-2 and TRBJ1-2; tentative D call: TRBD1 (6 bases). CDR1 SGHAT and CDR2 FQNNGV come from the germline V gene. The CDR3 extends over 13 amino acids. The CDR3 region has the DNA TGTGCCAGCAGCGAGGGGACAAACTTTGGCTACACCTTC. This encodes CASSEGTNFGYTF.

The chain recombines TRBV5-5 with TRBJ2-7; D remains ambiguous. The V gene lost 4 bases and the J gene lost 7 bases, with 9 bases spanning the gap. The germline V gene has CDR1 SGHKS and CDR2 YYEKEE (reference sequence). The CDR3 runs to 11 residues. CDR3 amino acids: CASSLIEEQYF. Written as DNA, the CDR3 is TGTGCCAGCAGCCTCATCGAGGAGCAGTACTTC.

V is TRBV4-1 and J is TRBJ1-1; TRBD1 matches 8 bases. The CDR3 is 15 amino acids. In germline, CDR1 is MGHRA, CDR2 YSYEKL. After removal of 2 bases from V and 6 bases from J, the junction contained 8 bases not matched to a gene. DNA for the CDR3: TGCGCCAGCAGCCAAAGGACGGACAGGGCCTCTGAAGCTTTCTTT. Amino acids: CASSQRTDRASEAFF.

V gene TRBV2 combines with J gene TRBJ1-2; 7 bases are a match to TRBD1. With 7 bases clipped from V and 7 bases from J, the junction kept 9 bases outside the gene matches. CDR1 SNHLY and CDR2 FYNNEI come from the germline V gene. This CDR3 is built from 13 residues. The CDR3 is CASITGVEAGYTF. In DNA form, the CDR3 reads TGTGCCAGCATTACAGGGGTAGAGGCTGGCTACACCTTC.

The chain recombines TRBV13 with TRBJ1-3; TRBD1 aligns across 9 bases. The CDR3 consists of 17 residues. Germline loops: CDR1 PRHDT, CDR2 FYEKMQ (reference sequence). Unmatched junction bases numbered 10, after V lost 6 bases and J lost 1 base. The CDR3 region is CASRTGGRLGSGNTIYF. The CDR3 DNA reads TGTGCCAGCAGGACAGGGGGAAGGTTAGGATCTGGAAACACCATATATTTT. Full variable domain (outside the CDR3, taken from reference TRBV13 and TRBJ1-3): AAGVIQSPRHLIKEKRETATLKCYPIPRHDTVYWYQQGPGQDPQFLISFYEKMQSDKGSIPDRFSAQQFSDYHSELNMSSLELGDSALYFCASRTGGRLGSGNTIYFGEGSWLTVV.

The chain carries TRBV28 and TRBJ1-2; D may be TRBD1 (6 bases). Germline CDR1 and CDR2: MDHEN and SYDVKM. V dropped 6 bases and J dropped 4 bases, with 12 bases sitting between them. CDR3 length: 13 residues. In DNA form, the CDR3 reads TGTGCCAGCAGGGTAGACAGGTTCTATGGCTACACCTTC. As protein: CASRVDRFYGYTF.

J is TRBJ2-7 and V is TRBV6-1, with D perhaps TRBD1 (5 bases). The CDR3 has 15 residues. Trimming pared 1 base from V and 3 bases from J, leaving 13 bases between. Germline CDR1 and CDR2: MNHNS and SASEGT. The CDR3 DNA is TGTGCCAGCAGTGAAGGCAGGGAAGTCTTCTACGAGCAGTACTTC. This codes for CASSEGREVFYEQYF.

The V and J genes are TRBV19 and TRBJ2-7; 9 bases line up with TRBD1. CDR3 length: 14 amino acids. J lost 2 bases, V lost 4 bases, and 3 bases had no gene match. The germline CDR1 and CDR2 sequences are LNHDA and SQIVND (reference sequence). The CDR3 sequence is CASSTGTGTYEQYF. The CDR3 DNA sequence: TGTGCCAGTAGTACCGGGACAGGGACCTACGAGCAGTACTTC.

V is TRBV2 and J is TRBJ2-3; D may be TRBD1 (5 bases). This CDR3 spans 15 amino acids. Looked up from germline, CDR1 is SNHLY and CDR2 is FYNNEI. Between the trimmed V and J ends, which lost 10 bases and 1 base, there was a span of 18 bases. DNA of the CDR3: TGTGCCACAGCAGGCGGACAAGTTGGCACAGATACGCAGTATTTT. Amino acids: CATAGGQVGTDTQYF.

This sequence joins TRBV9 and TRBJ2-3, with a tentative D call TRBD1 (6 bases). The CDR3 has 14 residues. Trimming cost V 3 bases and J 5 bases, with 13 bases left between them. Germline CDR1 and CDR2: SGDLS and YYNGEE. Here the CDR3 reads CASSGPGARDTQYF. The CDR3 DNA reads as TGTGCCAGCAGCGGACCAGGGGCACGAGATACGCAGTATTTT.

The V call is TRBV20-1, the J call TRBJ2-5; 7 nucleotides align to TRBD1. CDR1 is DFQATT, CDR2 SNEGSKA, per germline (reference sequence). Trimming removed 6 bases from V and 3 bases from J; junction bases left unmatched: 4. This CDR3 is built from 12 residues. The CDR3 sequence is CSASGTEETQYF. The CDR3 DNA sequence: TGCAGTGCAAGTGGGACAGAAGAGACCCAGTACTTC.

The CDR3, as DNA: TGTGCCATCAGGTCTAGTCTATCGTCTGGAAACACCATATATTTT. Its protein is CAIRSSLSSGNTIYF. J is TRBJ1-3 and V is TRBV10-3; D remains unclear. Trimming removed 6 bases at V and 1 base at J, with 13 bases between. CDR3 length equals 15 residues. Germline V gives CDR1 ENHRY, CDR2 SYGVKD.

This sequence joins TRBV18 and TRBJ2-6, with 7 nucleotides matching TRBD1. There are 19 residues in the CDR3. Germline values: CDR1 KGHSH, CDR2 LQKENI. Trimming at V came to 3 bases and at J to 0 bases, leaving 11 bases not matched to a gene. In nucleotides, the CDR3 is TGTGCCAGCTCACCGGTGTTCGGACAGGAGCACTCTGGGGCCAACGTCCTGACTTTC. This encodes CASSPVFGQEHSGANVLTF.

This chain uses TRBV19 with TRBJ2-2, with D tentatively TRBD2 (6 bases). V was shortened by 8 bases and J by 5 bases, with 12 bases between the two germline ends. The V gene's germline CDR1 is LNHDA and CDR2 SQIVND (reference sequence). The CDR3 is 13 residues long. Here the CDR3 DNA reads TGTGCCAGTGGGACTTGGGAGACCGGGGAGCTGTTTTTT. It codes for CASGTWETGELFF.

The chain combines TRBV3-1 (or the pseudogene TRBV3-2) with TRBJ1-1; unclear D gene. In germline, CDR1 is LGHDT, CDR2 YNNKEL (reference sequence). With 8 bases removed from V and 5 bases from J, the gap between germline ends came to 12 bases. CDR3 length: 12 residues. CDR3 in DNA: TGTGCCAGCTCCCGGGTCCGGACTGAAGCTTTCTTT. Its protein is CASSRVRTEAFF.

This chain joins TRBV7-3 and TRBJ2-2; 7 bases agree with TRBD2. The CDR3 is made up of 15 amino acids. Trimming removed 1 base from V and 3 bases from J; junction bases left unmatched: 2. Germline values: CDR1 SGHTA, CDR2 FQGTGA. The CDR3 loop reads CASSLISGYTGELFF. The DNA of the CDR3 is TGTGCCAGCAGCTTAATTAGCGGGTACACCGGGGAGCTGTTTTTT.

CDR3 nucleotides: TGTGCCAGCAGTGGACTCCACCGGACAGGGAGTGTGAGTCAGCCCCAGCATTTT. It specifies CASSGLHRTGSVSQPQHF. The V gene is TRBV2, the J gene TRBJ1-5, with TRBD1 matching over 8 bases. V shed 4 bases, J shed 6 bases, and the junction held 17 bases outside the gene matches. CDR3 length: 18 residues. Germline-derived CDR1 and CDR2 are SNHLY and FYNNEI.

V is TRBV4-1 and J is TRBJ1-1, with D unresolved. Germline loops: CDR1 MGHRA, CDR2 YSYEKL. The CDR3 runs to 14 residues. Trimming removed 1 base at V and 2 bases at J, with 8 bases between. The CDR3, as DNA: TGCGCCAGCAGCCAAGTCGCGGTAAACACTGAAGCTTTCTTT. Protein sequence: CASSQVAVNTEAFF.

The chain employs TRBV7-8 and TRBJ2-7, with D possibly being TRBD1 (5 bases). Between the trimmed V and J ends, which lost 5 bases and 2 bases, there was a span of 10 bases. The length of the CDR3 is 13 residues. CDR1 and CDR2 from the germline V gene are SGHVS and FQNEAQ. The CDR3 loop is CASSAGFAYEQYF. The CDR3 DNA reads TGTGCCAGCAGCGCAGGGTTCGCCTACGAGCAGTACTTC.

This clone was detected a few times. The rearrangement uses TRBV4-1 and TRBJ1-6, with TRBD1 matching 8 bases. This CDR3 is built from 18 residues. Germline loops: CDR1 MGHRA, CDR2 YSYEKL. With 0 bases clipped from V and 7 bases from J, the junction kept 11 bases outside the gene matches. DNA of the CDR3: TGCGCCAGCAGCCAAGACCGTGGCAGGGGGCTGTGGAATTCACCCCTCCACTTT. Amino acid sequence: CASSQDRGRGLWNSPLHF.

The V gene is TRBV7-9, the J gene TRBJ1-4, with 8 bases aligning to TRBD1. CDR1 is SEHNR, CDR2 FQNEAQ, per germline (reference sequence). The CDR3 contains 14 residues. After removal of 5 bases from V and 6 bases from J, the junction contained 5 bases not matched to a gene. The CDR3 here is CASSPLQGDEKLFF. In DNA, the CDR3 is TGTGCCAGCAGCCCCCTACAGGGGGATGAAAAACTGTTTTTT.

The chain recombines TRBV4-2 with TRBJ1-1, with unresolved D. Trimming cost V 0 bases and J 0 bases, with 11 bases left between them. Germline V gene sequence: CDR1 LGHNA, CDR2 YNFKEQ. The CDR3 contains 16 residues. In DNA, the CDR3 is TGTGCCAGCAGCCAAGATCCTCAGGTAATGAACACTGAAGCTTTCTTT. It specifies CASSQDPQVMNTEAFF.

The V and J genes are TRBV19 and TRBJ1-1; maybe TRBD1 (5 bases). The CDR3 spans 14 residues. The germline V gene has CDR1 LNHDA and CDR2 SQIVND (reference sequence). The V and J ends lost 2 bases and 6 bases respectively, with 13 bases between them. Here the CDR3 reads CASSISVGGAEAFF. The CDR3 DNA reads as TGTGCCAGTAGTATATCCGTGGGGGGGGCTGAAGCTTTCTTT.